This is a list of T cell receptor beta chains from one sample in a study of blood T cell repertoires in COVID-19. Libraries were prepared by immunoSEQ multiplex PCR; TCRdb keeps only in-frame clonotypes and omits some of them. The top ten clones hold approximately 4% of a sample with approximately 330,000 clones, approximately 88% of them seen once. The sample consisted of peripheral blood. All receptors derive from a woman aged 45-65 years with active or convalescent COVID-19. The CDR3 runs from the conserved cysteine through the conserved F or W. The order of the fields is CDR3 DNA, CDR3 protein, D gene, V gene, J gene, clone size. D genes are given only for firm matches. A clone size is listed for some rows: how often the clone was seen (once, few, many), or a class if it is expanded.

TGTGCCAGCACTCAGGCGGGAGAGGAAATGAACACTGAAGCTTTCTTT	CASTQAGEEMNTEAFF	-	TRBV28	TRBJ1-1	once
TGTGCCAGCTCACTCCAGGGGGGAATAGATACGCAGTATTTT	CASSLQGGIDTQYF	-	TRBV18	TRBJ2-3	-
TGCGCCAGCAGTGATCTTCAGGCAGGGGGCTCCTACAATGAGCAGTTCTTC	CASSDLQAGGSYNEQFF	TRBD1	TRBV10-1	TRBJ2-1	-
TGTGCCAGCAGTTCCGCACCCATCATTTTAGATCGTGGCTACACCTTC	CASSSAPIILDRGYTF	-	TRBV6-5	TRBJ1-2	-
TGTGCCAGCAGTCCCTGGGACACTACCTACGAGCAGTACTTC	CASSPWDTTYEQYF	-	TRBV6-5	TRBJ2-7	once
TGTGCCAGCAGCCACCCGCCTAGCGGGGGATACAATGAGCAGTTCTTC	CASSHPPSGGYNEQFF	TRBD2	TRBV14	TRBJ2-1	-
TGTGCCAGTAGTATCCTCTCTAGCACAGATACGCAGTATTTT	CASSILSSTDTQYF	-	TRBV19	TRBJ2-3	-
TGCGCCAGCAGCTTGGACAGACCCCAGGGGACTGAAGCTTTCTTT	CASSLDRPQGTEAFF	-	TRBV5-1	TRBJ1-1	-
TGTGCCAGCAGCCCGGGGGAACGCACAGATACGCAGTATTTT	CASSPGERTDTQYF	-	TRBV5-4	TRBJ2-3	-
TGTGCCAGCAGTTTAAACGGGGAATCACGGCCCCAGCATTTT	CASSLNGESRPQHF	-	TRBV28	TRBJ1-5	-
TGTGCCAGCAGCCACCCCGGGGGTCAGCCCCAGCATTTT	CASSHPGGQPQHF	-	TRBV6-2/TRBV6-3	TRBJ1-5	-
TGTGCCACCAGTGACAACCGCGGGGGGAACACCGGGGAGCTGTTTTTT	CATSDNRGGNTGELFF	TRBD2	TRBV24-1	TRBJ2-2	-
TGTGCCAGCAGCTCTCAGGGTACTAATGAAAAACTGTTTTTT	CASSSQGTNEKLFF	-	TRBV7-2	TRBJ1-4	-
TGTGCCAGCAGCTTGACCTCCCGGTACAACACTGAAGCTTTCTTT	CASSLTSRYNTEAFF	-	TRBV5-5	TRBJ1-1	-
TGTGCCAGCAGTATCCTTTTACAGGGGGTTCACACTGAAGCTTTCTTT	CASSILLQGVHTEAFF	TRBD1	TRBV28	TRBJ1-1	-
TGTGCCAGCTCCCCGCCCGGGGGCACAGATACGCAGTATTTT	CASSPPGGTDTQYF	-	TRBV18	TRBJ2-3	-
TGCGCCAGCAGCCAACAATTCAGGGGGCCCAATCAGCCCCAGCATTTT	CASSQQFRGPNQPQHF	TRBD1	TRBV4-3	TRBJ1-5	-
TGTGCCAGCAGCACCCAGGGGATTGGCTACACCTTC	CASSTQGIGYTF	-	TRBV7-9	TRBJ1-2	-
TGTGCCAGCAGCACAACAGGAGTGAGGGAAAAACTGTTTTTT	CASSTTGVREKLFF	-	TRBV9	TRBJ1-4	-
TGTGCCAGCAGCTCGCTGTGGTACAACGAAAACATTCAGTACTTC	CASSSLWYNENIQYF	-	TRBV7-9	TRBJ2-4	-
TGTGCCAGCAGCCGCCCACAGGGGGCTCCCTACAATGAGCAGTTCTTC	CASSRPQGAPYNEQFF	TRBD1	TRBV3-1/TRBV3-2	TRBJ2-1	-
TGCGCCAGCAGCTACAGTGTGGGTACTGAAGCTTTCTTT	CASSYSVGTEAFF	-	TRBV5-1	TRBJ1-1	few
TGTGCCAGCAGTTTAAGACAGGGGAATGGCTACACCTTC	CASSLRQGNGYTF	TRBD1	TRBV27	TRBJ1-2	-
TGTGCCAGCAGCCCGATGGGGCCGGGCGAGCAGTACTTC	CASSPMGPGEQYF	-	TRBV27	TRBJ2-7	-
TGCGCCAGCAGCCGAGGGACTAGCGGGGGGGCCGGGGAGACCCAGTACTTC	CASSRGTSGGAGETQYF	TRBD2	TRBV4-3	TRBJ2-5	-
TGTGCCAGCAGCCGACGGGCCTCGGGGGAGCAGTACTTC	CASSRRASGEQYF	-	TRBV7-9	TRBJ2-7	-
TGTGCCTGGAGTGTCATGGCAAGGAGTGGCTACACCTTC	CAWSVMARSGYTF	-	TRBV30	TRBJ1-2	-